This passage covers 15 T cell receptor beta chains from one sample sequenced in a study of type 1 and type 2 diabetes patients. PCR was run on genomic DNA. Multiplex PCR with 30 forward and 13 reverse primers amplified the TCR beta CDR3. TCRdb processed the multiplex PCR reads anew with MiXCR; each CDR3 protein has one entry. This repertoire shows 250,000 or so distinct CDR3 sequences, around 47% found once; its top ten account for approximately 14%. Sequenced sample: peripheral blood mononuclear cells (PBMCs). These receptors were collected from a man aged 18 to 30 with type 2 diabetes.

This chain connects TRBV9 to TRBJ1-5; D perhaps matches TRBD1 (6 bases). The germline V gene encodes CDR1 SGDLS and CDR2 YYNGEE. The CDR3 runs to 14 residues. The V end lost 4 bases, the J end lost 5 bases, and 13 bases lay between the germline ends. CDR3 sequence: CASSRQGGDQPQHF. The CDR3 DNA reads as TGTGCCAGCAGCCGCCAAGGGGGGGATCAGCCCCAGCATTTT.

As for this clonotype: One junction end does not reproduce the germline sequence, and a read error may be involved. This chain connects TRBV7-9 to TRBJ2-5, with no clear D. CDR1 and CDR2 from the germline V gene are SEHNR and FQNEAQ (reference sequence). The CDR3 consists of 14 residues. CDR3 sequence (DNA): TGTGCCAGCAGCTTGGAGAGGTCTCAAGAGGCCCAGTACTTC. As protein: CASSLERSQEAQYF.

This clonotype was seen ten or more times. The chain links TRBV10-3 to TRBJ2-7, with TRBD1 as a possible D gene (5 bases). The CDR3 is made up of 14 amino acids. CDR1 and CDR2 from the germline V gene are ENHRY and SYGVKD. V was shortened by 7 bases and J by 3 bases, with 16 bases between the two germline ends. The CDR3: CAIKGRARIYEQYF. The DNA of the CDR3 is TGTGCCATCAAAGGCAGGGCTAGGATCTACGAGCAGTACTTC.

The V and J genes are TRBV7-6 and TRBJ1-1; weak D call: TRBD1 (5 bases). CDR3 size: 14 residues. Trimming removed 1 base from V and 4 bases from J, with 10 bases in between. Germline CDR1 is SGHVS and CDR2 is FNYEAQ. The CDR3 is CASSLEQGGTEAFF. CDR3 nucleotides: TGTGCCAGCAGCTTAGAGCAGGGTGGCACTGAAGCTTTCTTT.

This clonotype turned up a few times. The CDR3 DNA reads TGTGCCAGCAGAGGGCAGCGAAATGAAAAACTGTTTTTT. Translating it yields CASRGQRNEKLFF. The rearrangement links TRBV27 to TRBJ1-4; D gene uncertain. Germline values: CDR1 MNHEY, CDR2 SMNVEV (reference sequence). V was pared by 6 bases and J by 5 bases, with 10 bases between. The CDR3 consists of 13 residues.

In this sample, this clonotype turned up a few times. The genes are TRBV20-1 and TRBJ1-2; 7 bases are a match to TRBD1. Germline CDR1 DFQATT, CDR2 SNEGSKA (reference sequence). This CDR3 spans 15 amino acids. After removal of 6 bases from V and 3 bases from J, the junction contained 13 bases not matched to a gene. The CDR3 region is CSAQTGPGDYYGYTF. The CDR3 DNA sequence: TGCAGTGCACAGACAGGGCCGGGGGATTACTATGGCTACACCTTC.

The V gene is TRBV28, the J gene TRBJ1-5; no firm D call. V gave up 7 bases and J gave up 0 bases, with 10 bases separating them. Germline V CDR1 and CDR2: MDHEN, SYDVKM. The CDR3 runs 14 residues. The CDR3 reads CASKVHPSNQPQHF. CDR3 DNA: TGTGCCAGCAAAGTTCATCCTAGCAATCAGCCCCAGCATTTT. Full variable domain (outside the CDR3, taken from reference TRBV28 and TRBJ1-5): DVKVTQSSRYLVKRTGEKVFLECVQDMDHENMFWYRQDPGLGLRLIYFSYDVKMKEKGDIPEGYSVSREKKERFSLILESASTNQTSMYLCASKVHPSNQPQHFGDGTRLSIL.

This clonotype was seen a handful of times. J is TRBJ2-7 and V is TRBV12-3 or TRBV12-4, with D perhaps matching TRBD2 (5 bases). V was shortened by 5 bases and J by 2 bases, with 10 bases between the two germline ends. CDR3 length: 13 residues. The CDR3 DNA reads TGTGCCAGCAGTAGGTGGGAGCCCTACGAGCAGTACTTC. Protein: CASSRWEPYEQYF.

V is TRBV20-1 and J is TRBJ2-5, with D possibly being TRBD2 (6 bases). This CDR3 is 12 amino acids long. CDR1 and CDR2 (germline): DFQATT, SNEGSKA (reference sequence). V was pared by 4 bases and J by 6 bases, with 12 bases between. CDR3: CSAKGGMQTQYF. CDR3 nucleotide sequence: TGCAGTGCTAAAGGAGGGATGCAGACCCAGTACTTC.

This clonotype turned up a few times. As DNA, the CDR3 is TGCAGTGCTAGAGGTCTAGACACTGGGGCCAACGTCCTGACTTTC. Its protein is CSARGLDTGANVLTF. The chain combines TRBV20-1 with TRBJ2-6, with D unclear. There are 15 residues in the CDR3. Looked up from germline, CDR1 is DFQATT and CDR2 is SNEGSKA (reference sequence). Trimming pared 1 base from V and 2 bases from J, leaving 9 bases between.

The chain combines TRBV10-1 with TRBJ1-5; D call uncertain. The CDR3 is 17 residues long. Germline loops: CDR1 WNHNN, CDR2 SYGVQD (reference sequence). V dropped 0 bases and J dropped 7 bases, with 19 bases sitting between them. CDR3 residues: CASSESRSAESDQPQHF. CDR3 nucleotides: TGCGCCAGCAGTGAGTCTCGGAGCGCAGAGTCTGACCAGCCCCAGCATTTT.

The chain is built from TRBV7-6 and TRBJ2-7; 10 bases align to TRBD1. Per the germline V gene, CDR1 is SGHVS and CDR2 is FNYEAQ. The CDR3 totals 12 residues. V shed 5 bases and J 6 bases; nucleotides not matched to a gene: 1. Here the CDR3 DNA reads TGTGCCAGCAGCGGGACAGGGGCCGAGCAGTACTTC. This translates into CASSGTGAEQYF.

This clonotype was seen more than once but under ten times. In DNA form, the CDR3 reads TGCAGTGCTAGCCGGGGGGCTAACTATGGCTACACCTTC. Protein: CSASRGANYGYTF. The V call is TRBV20-1, the J call TRBJ1-2, with a possible D match to TRBD1 (5 bases). The germline V and J ends were trimmed by 3 bases and 0 bases, with 8 bases remaining between them. The V gene's germline CDR1 is DFQATT and CDR2 SNEGSKA (reference sequence). The CDR3 is 13 residues long.

J is TRBJ2-1 and V is TRBV19; D gene uncertain. The CDR3 sequence is 13 residues long. Trimming pared 5 bases from V and 3 bases from J, leaving 8 bases between. Germline CDR1 LNHDA, CDR2 SQIVND (reference sequence). Here the CDR3 reads CASSPGYYNEQFF. CDR3 DNA sequence: TGTGCCAGTAGTCCTGGGTACTACAATGAGCAGTTCTTC.

This clonotype showed up just a few times. The chain is built from TRBV7-2 and TRBJ1-3; D remains unclear. Trimming cost V 1 base and J 0 bases, with 13 bases left between them. CDR1 and CDR2 (germline): SGHTA, FQGNSA. This CDR3 has 17 residues. The CDR3 loop is CASSLDPVTSSGNTIYF. CDR3 sequence (DNA): TGTGCCAGCAGCTTAGACCCAGTGACTAGCTCTGGAAACACCATATATTTT.